These T cell receptor beta chains were read from a single sample in a study of CD8 T cells in ankylosing spondylitis. In TCRdb, the 5' RACE reads were re-called with MiXCR into one record per CDR3 protein. The sample carries approximately 400,000 distinct CDR3 sequences, roughly 18% recorded once. The sequenced sample consisted of blood, either unsorted or a sorted T cell fraction (not recorded which). All receptors come from a male donor with ankylosing spondylitis. The CDR3 runs from the conserved cysteine through the conserved F or W. Each record gives: V gene, J gene, CDR3 protein.

TRBV12-3/TRBV12-4	TRBJ2-7	CASSLGSGRLSSYEQYF
TRBV27	TRBJ2-3	CASSLTSLYTDTQYF
TRBV6-6	TRBJ2-1	CASSTRDGAEQFF
TRBV7-9	TRBJ2-7	CASSRDRTNYEQYF
TRBV5-4	TRBJ1-1	CASSPAGGGSEAFF
TRBV21-1	TRBJ2-4	CASSTDNAPKNIQYF
TRBV28	TRBJ2-1	CASGSGGKSYNEQFF
TRBV4-2	TRBJ2-7	CASRSQGYEQYF
TRBV5-1	TRBJ2-5	CASSSPGQGLRETQYF
TRBV7-9	TRBJ2-3	CASSPVPYGTDTQYF
TRBV7-9	TRBJ1-2	CASSSTGKLNGYTF
TRBV28	TRBJ1-5	CASSLSSTGADNQPQHF
TRBV7-8	TRBJ2-5	CASSRAGGYQETQYF
TRBV6-1	TRBJ2-7	CASIPPTGYEQYF
TRBV3-1	TRBJ2-3	CASSRSGGTDTQYF
TRBV5-1	TRBJ2-1	CASSTPPGLAGPHTYNEQFF
TRBV5-1	TRBJ2-5	CASSTGLQETQYF
TRBV5-1	TRBJ1-5	CASSLDSFNQPQHF
TRBV5-4	TRBJ2-7	CASSDRGRNEQYF
TRBV20-1	TRBJ1-6	CSARDRALSPLHF
TRBV4-2	TRBJ1-3	CASSPDFSNGNTIYF
TRBV9	TRBJ1-4	CASSVQDRNNEKLFF
TRBV6-2/TRBV6-3	TRBJ2-7	CASSYALSGSPYEQYF
TRBV9	TRBJ2-1	CASSVGSKYNEQFF
TRBV12-3/TRBV12-4	TRBJ1-1	CASSWDREAFF